The 9 T cell receptor beta chains reported below all come from one sample, sequenced in a study of CD4 T cells in relation to SARS-CoV-2 and coronaviruses. Before the COVID-19 pandemic, during about 2011-2019, CD4+ T cells were taken from unexposed donors. Isolation of CD4+ T cells took place after roughly nine days in culture. Their antigen targets remain unknown. Method: immunoSEQ multiplex PCR; TCRdb's copy keeps in-frame clones and lacks some. The table shows 28,000 or so clones, with roughly 73% occurring only once. The sequencing sample was made of CD4+ T cells from PBMCs, cultured in vitro. These receptors all come from a human donor in good health.

V is TRBV28 and J is TRBJ2-3; D is unclear. Germline V gene data show CDR1 as MDHEN and CDR2 as SYDVKM. The CDR3 totals 11 residues. V was trimmed by 4 bases and J by 6 bases, leaving 5 bases between them. The CDR3 DNA reads TGTGCCAGCAGTTCCATCGATACGCAGTATTTT. It encodes CASSSIDTQYF.

The chain links TRBV5-6 to TRBJ2-5, with D perhaps TRBD2 (7 bases). Germline V lookup: CDR1 SGHDT, CDR2 YYEEEE. Trimming shortened V by 4 bases and J by 2 bases, and 12 bases separated the two germline ends. This CDR3 has 14 residues. The CDR3 sequence is CASSGGGPQETQYF. CDR3 nucleotide sequence: TGTGCCAGCAGCGGGGGGGGCCCTCAAGAGACCCAGTACTTC. Filled out from reference TRBV5-6 and TRBJ2-5, the complete variable domain reads DAGVTQSPTHLIKTRGQQVTLRCSPKSGHDTVSWYQQALGQGPQFIFQYYEEEERQRGNFPDRFSGHQFPNYSSELNVNALLLGDSALYLCASSGGGPQETQYFGPGTRLLVL.

The gene calls are TRBV11-2 and TRBJ2-1; possibly TRBD2 for D (6 bases). From germline, CDR1 is SGHAT and CDR2 FQNNGV. V was trimmed by 5 bases and J by 6 bases, leaving 14 bases between them. CDR3 length: 14 residues. CDR3 sequence reads: CASSPAGLGNEQFF. CDR3 in DNA: TGTGCCAGCAGCCCCGCGGGGTTAGGCAATGAGCAGTTCTTC.

The chain carries TRBV18 and TRBJ1-1, with D possibly TRBD1 on 5 matching bases. This CDR3 comprises 13 residues. Germline assignment: CDR1 KGHSH and CDR2 LQKENI. The V end lost 3 bases, the J end lost 5 bases, and 10 bases lay between the germline ends. CDR3 in amino acids: CASSPIRGTEAFF. CDR3 nucleotide sequence: TGTGCCAGCTCACCGATAAGGGGAACTGAAGCTTTCTTT.

The chain has TRBV27 and TRBJ2-4; maybe TRBD2 (6 bases). Trimming left V 0 bases short and J 0 bases short, with 9 bases between. This CDR3 has 16 residues. Germline lookup yields CDR1 MNHEY and CDR2 SMNVEV (reference sequence). The CDR3 protein is CASSLSLARAKNIQYF. The CDR3, as DNA: TGTGCCAGCAGTTTATCCCTAGCGCGAGCCAAAAACATTCAGTACTTC.

The rearrangement joins TRBV7-2 to TRBJ2-1; TRBD2 aligns across 10 bases. This CDR3 spans 14 amino acids. Germline CDR1 is SGHTA and CDR2 is FQGNSA. Trimming at V came to 5 bases and at J to 10 bases, leaving 8 bases not matched to a gene. For the CDR3, the DNA is TGTGCCAGCAGCCCCCAACCTAGCGGGAGAGAGCAGTTCTTC. Its protein product is CASSPQPSGREQFF. The full variable domain, with the rest looked up from reference TRBV7-2 and TRBJ2-1, is GAGVSQSPSNKVTEKGKDVELRCDPISGHTALYWYRQSLGQGLEFLIYFQGNSAPDKSGLPSDRFSAERTGGSVSTLTIQRTQQEDSAVYLCASSPQPSGREQFFGPGTRLTVL.

The chain joins TRBV7-8 to TRBJ2-3, with D perhaps matching TRBD2 (5 bases). Trimming pared 5 bases from V and 8 bases from J, leaving 17 bases between. The CDR3 is made up of 14 amino acids. Germline CDR1 reads SGHVS; CDR2 reads FQNEAQ. The CDR3 DNA sequence: TGTGCCAGCAGCCAGGATCGGGGTTTACTTACGCAGTATTTT. This encodes CASSQDRGLLTQYF. The full variable domain, completed using reference TRBV7-8 and TRBJ2-3, is GAGVSQSPRYKVAKRGQDVALRCDPISGHVSLFWYQQALGQGPEFLTYFQNEAQLDKSGLPSDRFFAERPEGSVSTLKIQRTQQEDSAVYLCASSQDRGLLTQYFGPGTRLTVL.

This sequence joins TRBV2 and TRBJ2-3, with D possibly being TRBD2 (5 bases). V lost 4 bases and J lost 1, with 9 bases in between. The CDR3 runs 14 residues. Germline lookup yields CDR1 SNHLY and CDR2 FYNNEI. The CDR3 nucleotides read TGTGCCAGCAGTGTGAGTAGCGGCACAGATACGCAGTATTTT. It encodes CASSVSSGTDTQYF.

This chain links TRBV18 with TRBJ1-1; D remains unclear. Germline V lookup: CDR1 KGHSH, CDR2 LQKENI. The CDR3 covers 12 residues. Trimming removed 3 bases from V and 8 bases from J, with 10 bases in between. The chain's CDR3 is CASSPGGVEAFF. DNA for the CDR3: TGTGCCAGCTCACCCGGCGGAGTAGAAGCTTTCTTT.